The next 6 T cell receptor beta chains were all read from a single sample in a study of cytomegalovirus exposure and HLA in healthy donors. PCR amplification relied on 60 Vbeta primers (plus 13 Jbeta primers). The table came from immunoSEQ multiplex PCR; TCRdb's copy has only in-frame clones and leaves some out. The sample has more than 150,000 clones, 80% to 90% seen once; the top ten hold 7.5% to 10%. Sequencing used PBMCs. These receptors all stem from a man in his late teens or twenties in good health and CMV-seropositive.

V is TRBV19 and J is TRBJ2-1; the match to TRBD1 covers 8 bases. Germline V gene lookup returns CDR1 LNHDA and CDR2 SQIVND (reference sequence). With V trimmed by 10 bases and J by 7 bases, 9 bases remained unmatched. The CDR3 runs to 13 residues. CDR3 sequence (DNA): TGTGCCATACGAGGCCAGGGGGCTAATGAGCAGTTCTTC. Translating gives CAIRGQGANEQFF.

This rearrangement joins TRBV18 to TRBJ2-7; 8 nucleotides line up with TRBD2. The V gene's germline CDR1 is KGHSH and CDR2 LQKENI. Losses at the gene ends were 4 bases for V and 0 bases for J; bases not matched to a gene: 11. The CDR3 extends over 17 amino acids. This chain's CDR3 is CASSRASLADSSYEQYF. The DNA of the CDR3 is TGTGCCAGCTCACGGGCGTCACTAGCGGATAGCTCCTACGAGCAGTACTTC. The whole variable domain, remainder taken from reference TRBV18 and TRBJ2-7, is NAGVMQNPRHLVRRRGQEARLRCSPMKGHSHVYWYRQLPEEGLKFMVYLQKENIIDESGMPKERFSAEFPKEGPSILRIQQVVRGDSAAYFCASSRASLADSSYEQYFGPGTRLTVT.

The rearrangement uses TRBV7-6 and TRBJ2-7, with D possibly being TRBD2 (7 bases). V was cut by 2 bases and J by 11 bases, with 25 bases left in between. The length of the CDR3 is 16 residues. The germline V gene has CDR1 SGHVS and CDR2 FNYEAQ. CDR3 loop: CASSLLTPGGVRCKYF. The DNA of the CDR3 is TGTGCCAGCAGCTTATTGACCCCGGGGGGCGTCCGTTGTAAGTACTTC.

The V call is TRBV5-1, the J call TRBJ2-1, with 12 bases lining up with TRBD2. The CDR3 is 17 residues long. In germline, CDR1 is SGHRS, CDR2 YFSETQ. The V gene end was trimmed by 2 bases and the J gene end by 8 bases; junction bases not matched to a gene: 11. CDR3 sequence reads: CASSFDPSGGAMDEQFF. CDR3 bases: TGCGCCAGCAGCTTTGATCCTAGCGGGGGGGCTATGGATGAGCAGTTCTTC. Together with reference TRBV5-1 and TRBJ2-1, the CDR3 gives the full variable domain: KAGVTQTPRYLIKTRGQQVTLSCSPISGHRSVSWYQQTPGQGLQFLFEYFSETQRNKGNFPGRFSGRQFSNSRSEMNVSTLELGDSALYLCASSFDPSGGAMDEQFFGPGTRLTVL.

The chain employs TRBV7-2 and TRBJ2-3; D is perhaps TRBD2 (5 bases). Germline loops: CDR1 SGHTA, CDR2 FQGNSA. The CDR3 extends over 19 amino acids. Trimming took 5 bases from V and 0 from J, leaving 24 bases between them. CDR3 residues: CASSPHPRGITSSTDTQYF. CDR3 nucleotide sequence: TGTGCCAGCAGCCCCCACCCTCGAGGGATTACCTCTAGCACAGATACGCAGTATTTT.

The chain couples TRBV5-4 to TRBJ2-5; TRBD1 matches 10 bases. The germline CDR1 and CDR2 sequences are SGHNT and YYREEE (reference sequence). The CDR3 covers 12 residues. Unmatched junction bases numbered 5, after V lost 4 bases and J lost 11 bases. This CDR3 is CASSIGQGVQYF. DNA for the CDR3: TGTGCCAGCAGCATCGGACAGGGGGTGCAGTACTTC.